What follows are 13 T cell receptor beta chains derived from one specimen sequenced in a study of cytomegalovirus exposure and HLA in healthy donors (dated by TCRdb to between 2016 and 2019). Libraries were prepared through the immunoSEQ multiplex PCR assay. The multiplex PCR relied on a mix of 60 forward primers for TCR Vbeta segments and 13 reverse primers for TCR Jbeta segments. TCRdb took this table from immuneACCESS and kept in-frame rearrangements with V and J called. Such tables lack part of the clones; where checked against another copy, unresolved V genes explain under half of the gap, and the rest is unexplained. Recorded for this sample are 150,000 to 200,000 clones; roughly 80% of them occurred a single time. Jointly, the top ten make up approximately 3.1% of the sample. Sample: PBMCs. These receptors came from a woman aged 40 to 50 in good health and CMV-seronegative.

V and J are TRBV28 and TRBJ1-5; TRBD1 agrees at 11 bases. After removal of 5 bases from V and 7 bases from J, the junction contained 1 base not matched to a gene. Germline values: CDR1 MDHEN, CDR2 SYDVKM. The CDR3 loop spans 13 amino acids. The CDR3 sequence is CASSRTGGQPQHF. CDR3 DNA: TGTGCCAGCAGTAGGACAGGGGGCCAGCCCCAGCATTTT. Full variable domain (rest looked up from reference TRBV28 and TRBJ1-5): DVKVTQSSRYLVKRTGEKVFLECVQDMDHENMFWYRQDPGLGLRLIYFSYDVKMKEKGDIPEGYSVSREKKERFSLILESASTNQTSMYLCASSRTGGQPQHFGDGTRLSIL.

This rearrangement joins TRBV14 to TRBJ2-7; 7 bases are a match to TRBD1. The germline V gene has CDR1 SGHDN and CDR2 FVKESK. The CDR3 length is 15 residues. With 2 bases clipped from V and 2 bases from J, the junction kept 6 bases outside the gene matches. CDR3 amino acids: CASSQSRDSPYEQYF. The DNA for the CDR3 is TGTGCCAGCAGCCAAAGCCGGGACAGCCCCTACGAGCAGTACTTC.

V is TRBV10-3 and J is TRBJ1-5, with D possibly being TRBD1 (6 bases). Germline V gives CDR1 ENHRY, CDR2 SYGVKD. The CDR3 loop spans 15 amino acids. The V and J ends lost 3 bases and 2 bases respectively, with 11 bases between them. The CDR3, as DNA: TGTGCCATCAGTGAAGGGGGTGCGGGCAATCAGCCCCAGCATTTT. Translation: CAISEGGAGNQPQHF.

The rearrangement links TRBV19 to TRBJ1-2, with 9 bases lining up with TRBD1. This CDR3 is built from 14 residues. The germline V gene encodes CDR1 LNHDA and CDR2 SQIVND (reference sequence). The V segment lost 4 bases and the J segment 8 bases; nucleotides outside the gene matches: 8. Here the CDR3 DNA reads TGTGCCAGTAGTACACAGGGGGCTATGGGGGGCTACACCTTC. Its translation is CASSTQGAMGGYTF.

CDR3 sequence reads: CASSARGGRTEAFF. As DNA, the CDR3 is TGTGCCAGCTCCGCGCGGGGGGGGCGAACTGAAGCTTTCTTT. The chain is built from TRBV18 and TRBJ1-1, with D possibly matching TRBD1 (6 bases). The V gene's germline CDR1 is KGHSH and CDR2 LQKENI. This CDR3 is 14 amino acids long. The germline V and J ends were trimmed by 6 bases and 5 bases, with 16 bases remaining between them.

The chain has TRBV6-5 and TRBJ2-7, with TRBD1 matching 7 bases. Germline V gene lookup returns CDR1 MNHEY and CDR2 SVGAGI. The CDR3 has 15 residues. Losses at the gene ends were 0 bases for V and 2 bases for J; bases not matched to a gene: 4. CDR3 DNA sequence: TGTGCCAGCAGTTACTCAGGGACAGTTACCTACGAGCAGTACTTC. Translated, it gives CASSYSGTVTYEQYF.

The CDR3 loop is CASGTGDYGYTF. The CDR3 DNA sequence: TGTGCCAGCGGGACAGGGGACTATGGCTACACCTTC. The gene calls are TRBV2 and TRBJ1-2, with 10 bases that match TRBD1. Germline V lookup: CDR1 SNHLY, CDR2 FYNNEI. The V gene end was trimmed by 8 bases and the J gene end by 3 bases; junction bases not matched to a gene: 0. The CDR3 has 12 amino acids.

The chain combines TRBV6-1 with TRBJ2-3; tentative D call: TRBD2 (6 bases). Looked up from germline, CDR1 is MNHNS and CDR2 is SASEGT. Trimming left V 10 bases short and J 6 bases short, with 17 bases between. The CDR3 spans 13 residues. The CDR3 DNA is TGTGCCACAGAAGCGGGTTGGTCGGATACGCAGTATTTT. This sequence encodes CATEAGWSDTQYF.

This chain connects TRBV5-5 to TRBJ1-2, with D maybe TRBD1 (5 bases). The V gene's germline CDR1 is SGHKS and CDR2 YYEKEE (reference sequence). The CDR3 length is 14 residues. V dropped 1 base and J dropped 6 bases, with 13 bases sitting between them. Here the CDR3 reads CASSLFLGADGYTF. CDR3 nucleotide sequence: TGTGCCAGCAGCTTGTTCTTAGGGGCCGATGGCTACACCTTC.

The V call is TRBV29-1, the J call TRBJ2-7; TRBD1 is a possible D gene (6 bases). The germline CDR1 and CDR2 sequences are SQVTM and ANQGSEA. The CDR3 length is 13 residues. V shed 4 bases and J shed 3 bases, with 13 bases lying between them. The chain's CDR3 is CSVGSGDHYEQYF. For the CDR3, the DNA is TGCAGCGTTGGGTCAGGGGACCACTACGAGCAGTACTTC.

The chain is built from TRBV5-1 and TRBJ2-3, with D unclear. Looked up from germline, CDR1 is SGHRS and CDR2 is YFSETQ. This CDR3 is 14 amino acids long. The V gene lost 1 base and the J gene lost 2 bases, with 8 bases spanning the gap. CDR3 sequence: CASSLSTYTDTQYF. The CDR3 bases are TGCGCCAGCAGCTTGAGCACGTACACAGATACGCAGTATTTT.

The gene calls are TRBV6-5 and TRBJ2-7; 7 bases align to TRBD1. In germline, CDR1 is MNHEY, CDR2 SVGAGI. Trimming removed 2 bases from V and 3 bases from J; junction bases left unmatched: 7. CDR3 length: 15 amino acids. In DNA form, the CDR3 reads TGTGCCAGCAGTTACCCGGGGACAGCCCACTACGAGCAGTACTTC. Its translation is CASSYPGTAHYEQYF.

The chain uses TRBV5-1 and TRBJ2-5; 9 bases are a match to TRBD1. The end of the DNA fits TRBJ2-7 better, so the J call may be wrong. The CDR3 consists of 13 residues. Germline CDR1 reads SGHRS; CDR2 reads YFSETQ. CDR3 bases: TGCGCCAGCAGCTGGACAGGGGACTACGAGCAGTACTTC. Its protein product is CASSWTGDYEQYF.